Listed below are T cell receptor beta chains from one sample, sequenced in a study of CD8 T cells in Susac syndrome. Each CDR3 protein gets one entry after TCRdb re-called the immunoSEQ multiplex PCR reads with MiXCR. Of just over 300,000 distinct CDR3 sequences detected, 92% appear once; the ten largest clones hold about 0.063%. The material sequenced was CD4+ T cells from PBMCs. These receptors were obtained from a human donor with multiple sclerosis. CDR3s include the opening cysteine and the closing phenylalanine or tryptophan. Not all rows give a size; the values are once, few, many and, for expanded clones, a class.

v_call: TRBV18
clone_size: .
cdr3_aa: CASSPGGQGNQPQHF

v_call: TRBV7-8
clone_size: once
cdr3_aa: CASSYSDPGGGTGELFF

v_call: TRBV5-6
clone_size: .
cdr3_aa: CASSVDRQGEKLFF

v_call: TRBV20-1
clone_size: .
cdr3_aa: CSASLSEQAFF

v_call: TRBV29-1
clone_size: once
cdr3_aa: CSPLALGQGMSYTF

v_call: TRBV29-1
clone_size: once
cdr3_aa: CSVGGEYGGPGYTF

v_call: TRBV20-1
clone_size: once
cdr3_aa: CSSRTGFSEQFF

v_call: TRBV12-5
clone_size: .
cdr3_aa: CASGPNRGTEAFF

v_call: TRBV9
clone_size: .
cdr3_aa: CASSRSELEQFF

v_call: TRBV20-1
clone_size: .
cdr3_aa: CSARASGGTSSYNEQFF

v_call: TRBV10-1
clone_size: .
cdr3_aa: CASSDASGGYNEQFF

v_call: TRBV20-1
clone_size: .
cdr3_aa: CSARDARAGQGRNEQYF

v_call: TRBV2
clone_size: .
cdr3_aa: CASTPSSAGADTGELFF

v_call: TRBV12-3/TRBV12-4
clone_size: .
cdr3_aa: CASCPSGRSGANVLTF

v_call: TRBV6-5
clone_size: .
cdr3_aa: CASSGQGATKSEAFF

v_call: TRBV2
clone_size: .
cdr3_aa: CASSVVWGYSGNTIYF

v_call: TRBV12-3/TRBV12-4
clone_size: .
cdr3_aa: CASSFPGNEQFF

v_call: TRBV6-1
clone_size: .
cdr3_aa: CASQLTTSGELFF

v_call: TRBV21-1
clone_size: .
cdr3_aa: CASSKVRTENIQYF

v_call: TRBV13
clone_size: .
cdr3_aa: CASSNNVDTQYF

v_call: TRBV6-6
clone_size: once
cdr3_aa: CASTGPGGSNQPQHF

v_call: TRBV29-1
clone_size: .
cdr3_aa: CSVDRGQDTEAFF

v_call: TRBV5-1
clone_size: .
cdr3_aa: CASSLEGAGGSYNEQFF

v_call: TRBV30
clone_size: .
cdr3_aa: CAYALRFVQYF

v_call: TRBV14
clone_size: .
cdr3_aa: CASSQVYTSGYNEQFF

v_call: TRBV5-4
clone_size: once
cdr3_aa: CASSFFQRAPGELFF

v_call: TRBV6-2/TRBV6-3
clone_size: .
cdr3_aa: CASSWSSGRAGKDTQYF

v_call: TRBV11-3
clone_size: .
cdr3_aa: CASSGGAAGELFF

v_call: TRBV30
clone_size: .
cdr3_aa: CAWTLPGTDTQYF

v_call: TRBV2
clone_size: .
cdr3_aa: CASSEYPASGRLSYNEQFF

v_call: TRBV24-1
clone_size: .
cdr3_aa: CATSDSVTPLFTDTQYF

v_call: TRBV28
clone_size: .
cdr3_aa: CASSVAQETQYF

v_call: TRBV7-9
clone_size: .
cdr3_aa: CASSGDSRGYTF

v_call: TRBV7-9
clone_size: .
cdr3_aa: CASSRAAPSPEQFF

v_call: TRBV6-5
clone_size: once
cdr3_aa: CASSYSEPSTEAFF

v_call: TRBV19
clone_size: .
cdr3_aa: CASSIWTESGEKLFF

v_call: TRBV5-8
clone_size: once
cdr3_aa: CASSWGRTAIGTDTQYF

v_call: TRBV4-2
clone_size: .
cdr3_aa: CASSQEWDTQYF

v_call: TRBV7-8
clone_size: .
cdr3_aa: CASTLSWRPGNTIYF

v_call: TRBV3-1
clone_size: .
cdr3_aa: CASSLTDRNTEAFF

v_call: TRBV12-3/TRBV12-4
clone_size: .
cdr3_aa: CASSLLGGGYTF

v_call: TRBV29-1
clone_size: .
cdr3_aa: CSVDSSGANVLTF

v_call: TRBV9
clone_size: .
cdr3_aa: CASSAGTGAGGELFF

v_call: TRBV18
clone_size: .
cdr3_aa: CASSDLDTQYF

v_call: TRBV5-1
clone_size: .
cdr3_aa: CASSQALGQRKLFF